The entry that follows covers one TCR beta chain sequence. No antigen is known for it. The immunoSEQ assay was v3. Using immunoSEQ multiplex PCR, the repertoire was profiled, and TCRdb retains in-frame clones only, with some absent. Seen here are tens of thousands of clones, more than 60% observed once, and the top ten hold under 7%. V gave up 6 bases and J gave up 3 bases, with 18 bases separating them. CDR3 length: 15 amino acids. CDR1 is LNHNV and CDR2 is YYDKDF in the germline V gene (reference sequence). This sample stems from a study of TIL therapy for anti-PD-1-resistant metastatic lung cancer. Study background: Tumors had a median PD-L1 proportion score of approximately 6.4%. Study results and limitations: After infusion, TIL clonotypes partly replaced peripheral T cells and declined over months.

The time point here: pre-treatment sample, taken before nivolumab and TIL therapy. The J gene is TRBJ2-7, the V gene TRBV15; D ambiguous. This material consisted of blood, taken at baseline. The TCR sequence derives from a person between 25 and 79 years old with non-small cell lung cancer. The CDR3 region is CATSLSDTLVYEQYF. The CDR3 DNA reads TGTGCCACCAGTTTATCCGATACATTGGTCTACGAGCAGTACTTC.